This T cell receptor (beta chain) originates from a study of T-cell memory formation after mild COVID-19. Regarding the study as a whole: Pre-infection memory showed some responding clones, and this suggested that cross-reactive memory joined. CD4+ contracting clones lay mainly in CM and EM, CD8+ ones in EMRA. Whether day 37 second-wave clones are SARS-CoV-2-specific was not confirmed.

Barcoded TCR alpha and TCR beta cDNA libraries with UMIs came from 5'RACE using constant-segment primers. TCRdb called the 5' RACE reads again in MiXCR, with one record for every CDR3 protein. The table records about 190,000 distinct CDR3 sequences, around 16% of them present only once. As for this clonotype: The antigen is not known.

This sequence originates from an adult woman who had mild COVID-19 (a few samples of this study predate the infection). Cell type and time point are not known. Material: PBMCs or a T cell subset sorted from them (not recorded which).

CDR3 nucleotide sequence: TGTGCCAGCAGAATGACTGAGGGGACCCAGTACTTC. It yields the protein CASRMTEGTQYF. The chain carries TRBV12-3 or TRBV12-4 and TRBJ2-5; a weak D match, TRBD2 (5 bases). V dropped 6 bases and J dropped 7 bases, with 12 bases sitting between them. There are 12 residues in the CDR3.